One sample yielded the 30 T cell receptor beta chains listed below, sequenced in a study of blood T cell repertoires in COVID-19. Clones were sequenced by immunoSEQ multiplex PCR, and TCRdb holds only the in-frame ones, with some missing. In the table there are approximately 230,000 clones, 80% to 95% of which are singletons. Material: PBMCs or T cells enriched from blood (not recorded which). These receptors came from a woman aged 18 to 35 who had recovered from COVID-19.

V usage is TRBV6-5 and J usage is TRBJ2-7; TRBD1 matches 11 bases. V lost 6 bases to trimming and J lost 3 bases; unmatched junction nucleotides: 7. The germline CDR1 and CDR2 sequences are MNHEY and SVGAGI. CDR3 length: 15 residues. DNA for the CDR3: TGTGCCAGCAGGCCCGCCGGGACAGGGGGCTACGAGCAGTACTTC. It is translated as CASRPAGTGGYEQYF.

The rearrangement uses TRBV2 and TRBJ1-1; no clear D. V was cut by 8 bases and J by 4 bases, with 17 bases left in between. The CDR3 sequence is 14 residues long. Germline CDR1 SNHLY, CDR2 FYNNEI. CDR3 nucleotide sequence: TGTGCCAGCGGTTTGGAGGGATTCGCCACTGAAGCTTTCTTT. Amino acids: CASGLEGFATEAFF.

This chain links TRBV5-1 with TRBJ2-7; no clear D gene. Trimming took off 3 bases at V and 7 bases at J, with 14 bases between the two ends. The CDR3 totals 13 residues. CDR1 is SGHRS, CDR2 YFSETQ, per germline. CDR3 loop: CASSSTLYREQYF. The CDR3 DNA sequence: TGCGCCAGCAGCTCAACCTTATACAGAGAGCAGTACTTC.

V is TRBV20-1 and J is TRBJ2-7, with a weak D call TRBD2 (5 bases). The germline CDR1 and CDR2 sequences are DFQATT and SNEGSKA (reference sequence). V was pared by 3 bases and J by 7 bases, with 10 bases between. The CDR3 totals 11 residues. The CDR3 DNA sequence: TGCAGTGCTAGCGGCGGGCCTGAGCAGTACTTC. It is translated as CSASGGPEQYF.

The V call is TRBV20-1, the J call TRBJ2-3, with 15 bases that match TRBD2. V trimming: 3 bases; J trimming: 4 bases; junction bases outside the gene matches: 5. The germline V gene has CDR1 DFQATT and CDR2 SNEGSKA (reference sequence). CDR3 size: 16 residues. CDR3 bases: TGCAGTGCTAGTTTGGGACTAGCGGGAGGTGCAGATACGCAGTATTTT. This gives the protein CSASLGLAGGADTQYF.

The V gene is TRBV5-8, the J gene TRBJ2-1; tentatively, D is TRBD2 (7 bases). The length of the CDR3 is 16 residues. CDR1 SGHTS and CDR2 YDEGEE come from the germline V gene. Trimming shortened V by 5 bases and J by 7 bases, and 22 bases separated the two germline ends. The CDR3 DNA reads as TGTGCCAGCAGACGCTGGGGGGGGCTCAGGCGTAATGAGCAGTTCTTC. This encodes CASRRWGGLRRNEQFF. Drawing the rest from reference TRBV5-8 and TRBJ2-1, the complete variable domain is EAGVTQSPTHLIKTRGQQATLRCSPISGHTSVYWYQQALGLGLQFLLWYDEGEERNRGNFPPRFSGRQFPNYSSELNVNALELEDSALYLCASRRWGGLRRNEQFFGPGTRLTVL.

V and J are TRBV9 and TRBJ2-3, with 7 nucleotides matching TRBD2. The length of the CDR3 is 14 residues. In germline, CDR1 is SGDLS, CDR2 YYNGEE. J gave up 10 bases and V 2 bases, and 10 bases lay outside the gene matches. For the CDR3, the DNA is TGTGCCAGCAGCGTGGGGAGGGGCGGGACTCCGCAGTATTTT. Translating gives CASSVGRGGTPQYF.

V and J are TRBV11-3 and TRBJ2-3, with 9 bases identical to TRBD2. The V segment lost 3 bases and the J segment 5 bases; nucleotides outside the gene matches: 9. In germline, CDR1 is SGHNT, CDR2 YENEEA. The CDR3 length is 16 residues. The CDR3 DNA sequence: TGTGCCAGCAGCTTTGGAGCGGGGGGCGAAGGAGATACGCAGTATTTT. It encodes CASSFGAGGEGDTQYF. The whole variable domain, filled in from reference TRBV11-3 and TRBJ2-3, reads EAGVVQSPRYKIIEKKQPVAFWCNPISGHNTLYWYLQNLGQGPELLIRYENEEAVDDSQLPKDRFSAERLKGVDSTLKIQPAELGDSAVYLCASSFGAGGEGDTQYFGPGTRLTVL.

This sequence joins TRBV11-3 and TRBJ2-7, with D possibly being TRBD1 (6 bases). The CDR3 is 15 amino acids. The germline V gene has CDR1 SGHNT and CDR2 YENEEA. Deletions cut 0 bases from V and 4 bases from J, with 13 bases between. The CDR3 loop reads CASSLDRGQYYEQYF. The CDR3 nucleotides read TGTGCCAGCAGCTTAGATCGTGGACAGTATTACGAGCAGTACTTC. Full variable domain (missing parts from reference TRBV11-3 and TRBJ2-7): EAGVVQSPRYKIIEKKQPVAFWCNPISGHNTLYWYLQNLGQGPELLIRYENEEAVDDSQLPKDRFSAERLKGVDSTLKIQPAELGDSAVYLCASSLDRGQYYEQYFGPGTRLTVT.

CDR3 protein: CASSSTGVYEQYF. The CDR3 DNA follows: TGTGCCAGCAGCTCGACAGGGGTCTACGAGCAGTACTTC. The J gene is TRBJ2-7, the V gene TRBV5-4; 8 nucleotides align to TRBD1. Looked up from germline, CDR1 is SGHNT and CDR2 is YYREEE (reference sequence). CDR3 size: 13 residues. Germline trimming cut 3 bases from V and 3 bases from J; bases unmatched to any gene: 2.

The chain combines TRBV15 with TRBJ2-7; 7 nucleotides line up with TRBD2. This CDR3 has 16 residues. V trimming: 1 base; J trimming: 0 bases; junction bases outside the gene matches: 6. Germline CDR1 and CDR2: LNHNV and YYDKDF (reference sequence). The CDR3 nucleotides are TGTGCCACCAGCAGAGGGGGAGGGCCCCCCTCCTACGAGCAGTACTTC. Translation: CATSRGGGPPSYEQYF.

This chain links TRBV5-1 with TRBJ2-2; 8 bases are shared with TRBD2. The CDR3 is made up of 14 amino acids. Germline values: CDR1 SGHRS, CDR2 YFSETQ. Germline trimming cut 5 bases from V and 5 bases from J; bases unmatched to any gene: 5. Here the CDR3 reads CASRREGQTGELFF. In DNA, the CDR3 is TGCGCCAGCAGACGGGAGGGCCAGACCGGGGAGCTGTTTTTT. Full variable domain (missing parts from reference TRBV5-1 and TRBJ2-2): KAGVTQTPRYLIKTRGQQVTLSCSPISGHRSVSWYQQTPGQGLQFLFEYFSETQRNKGNFPGRFSGRQFSNSRSEMNVSTLELGDSALYLCASRREGQTGELFFGEGSRLTVL.

The J gene is TRBJ2-6, the V gene TRBV6-5, with D possibly being TRBD1 (6 bases). The CDR3 has 15 amino acids. V was pared by 5 bases and J by 4 bases, with 12 bases between. Germline V lookup: CDR1 MNHEY, CDR2 SVGAGI. This CDR3 reads CASSPTGRGANVLTF. CDR3 nucleotide sequence: TGTGCCAGCAGTCCAACAGGGCGCGGGGCCAACGTCCTGACTTTC.

This sequence joins TRBV9 and TRBJ1-1, with 8 bases matching TRBD1. The CDR3 is 13 residues long. In germline, CDR1 is SGDLS, CDR2 YYNGEE. Trimming took 3 bases from V and 4 from J; bases not matched to a gene: 2. The CDR3 nucleotides are TGTGCCAGCAGCGCGACAGGGGTCACTGAAGCTTTCTTT. Translation: CASSATGVTEAFF.

This clone was seen just once. The chain recombines TRBV3-1 (or the pseudogene TRBV3-2) with TRBJ1-2; D perhaps matches TRBD1 (5 bases). Trimming cost V 4 bases and J 2 bases, with 14 bases left between them. The CDR3 is made up of 15 amino acids. Per germline, CDR1 LGHDT and CDR2 YNNKEL (reference sequence). The CDR3 DNA reads as TGTGCCAGCAGCCTACTCGCGGGGGGGAACTATGGCTACACCTTC. Its translation is CASSLLAGGNYGYTF.

The chain joins TRBV2 to TRBJ1-2; D not certain. The germline V gene encodes CDR1 SNHLY and CDR2 FYNNEI. Trimming left V 8 bases short and J 4 bases short, with 8 bases between. The CDR3 runs to 11 residues. The DNA for the CDR3 is TGTGCCAGCGGAGAATTCTATGGCTACACCTTC. Protein product: CASGEFYGYTF.

The chain employs TRBV19 and TRBJ1-3; D is uncertain. The germline CDR1 and CDR2 sequences are LNHDA and SQIVND (reference sequence). The CDR3 runs 13 residues. The V end was cut by 5 bases, the J end by 4 bases, with 9 bases between. The CDR3 bases are TGTGCCAGTAGTGAATCACGGGGAAACACCATATATTTT. It translates to CASSESRGNTIYF.

The V and J genes are TRBV7-2 and TRBJ2-7; a weak D match, TRBD1 (5 bases). The CDR3 covers 13 residues. V lost 2 bases and J lost 7, with 12 bases in between. Germline assignment: CDR1 SGHTA and CDR2 FQGNSA. CDR3: CASSLSRVGEQYF. As DNA, the CDR3 is TGTGCCAGCAGCTTATCCAGGGTGGGAGAGCAGTACTTC.

This sequence joins TRBV11-2 and TRBJ2-2, with D possibly being TRBD1 (6 bases). The V gene's germline CDR1 is SGHAT and CDR2 FQNNGV. This CDR3 is built from 17 residues. Between the trimmed V and J ends, which lost 0 bases and 4 bases, there was a span of 15 bases. CDR3: CASSLDRGRGATGELFF. In nucleotides, the CDR3 is TGTGCCAGCAGCTTAGATCGAGGCAGGGGCGCCACCGGGGAGCTGTTTTTT. The full variable domain, rest sourced from reference TRBV11-2 and TRBJ2-2, is EAGVAQSPRYKIIEKRQSVAFWCNPISGHATLYWYQQILGQGPKLLIQFQNNGVVDDSQLPKDRFSAERLKGVDSTLKIQPAKLEDSAVYLCASSLDRGRGATGELFFGEGSRLTVL.

The CDR3 is CASSRADSPAYEQYF. In DNA, the CDR3 is TGTGCCAGTAGTAGAGCGGACAGTCCCGCCTACGAGCAGTACTTC. J is TRBJ2-7 and V is TRBV19; D might be TRBD1 (6 bases). V lost 4 bases to trimming and J lost 2 bases, with 15 bases between them. The CDR3 length is 15 residues. Germline CDR1 reads LNHDA; CDR2 reads SQIVND (reference sequence).

This clone was recorded only once. The chain uses TRBV6-6 and TRBJ1-3; D gene unclear. V shed 2 bases and J shed 9 bases, with 8 bases lying between them. Germline loops: CDR1 MNHNY, CDR2 SVGAGI (reference sequence). This CDR3 has 12 residues. The CDR3 DNA sequence: TGTGCCAGCAGTTACACTCGTGCCACCATATATTTT. Translation gives CASSYTRATIYF.

This chain links TRBV15 with TRBJ1-4; possible D gene TRBD1, 5 bases. The CDR3 sequence is 16 residues long. Germline V lookup: CDR1 LNHNV, CDR2 YYDKDF (reference sequence). Deletions cut 1 base from V and 2 bases from J, with 11 bases between. This CDR3 reads CATSRGSGKTNEKLFF. The CDR3 nucleotides read TGTGCCACCAGCAGAGGTTCAGGGAAGACTAATGAAAAACTGTTTTTT.

This chain uses TRBV6-5 with TRBJ1-5; perhaps TRBD1 as D (5 bases). Germline V gives CDR1 MNHEY, CDR2 SVGAGI. The CDR3 runs to 14 residues. V lost 8 bases and J 4 bases, leaving 15 bases between the germline ends. In DNA form, the CDR3 reads TGTGCCAGCGTTTTCCTAGACAGTAATCAGCCCCAGCATTTT. This encodes CASVFLDSNQPQHF.

The chain joins TRBV9 to TRBJ1-1; D not resolved. The CDR3 has 13 residues. V lost 5 bases and J 1 base, leaving 9 bases between the germline ends. CDR1 and CDR2 from the germline V gene are SGDLS and YYNGEE. Here the CDR3 DNA reads TGTGCCAGCAGTTACGACTGGAACACTGAAGCTTTCTTT. Translation gives CASSYDWNTEAFF.

This clone has more than one count but fewer than ten. This chain connects TRBV6-5 to TRBJ2-7, with unresolved D. Germline loops: CDR1 MNHEY, CDR2 SVGAGI. V was shortened by 0 bases and J by 2 bases, with 11 bases between the two germline ends. This CDR3 contains 15 residues. CDR3 sequence reads: CASSYSAVRAYEQYF. The CDR3, as DNA: TGTGCCAGCAGTTACTCGGCGGTTCGGGCCTACGAGCAGTACTTC.

The rearrangement joins TRBV7-9 to TRBJ1-5, with D maybe TRBD1 (6 bases). CDR1 and CDR2 (germline): SEHNR, FQNEAQ (reference sequence). This CDR3 has 15 residues. With 5 bases removed from V and 0 bases from J, the gap between germline ends came to 11 bases. The CDR3 DNA sequence: TGTGCCAGCAGCGCCGGGACAAATAGCAATCAGCCCCAGCATTTT. It specifies CASSAGTNSNQPQHF.

This rearrangement joins TRBV4-2 to TRBJ1-6, with TRBD1 matching over 10 bases. From germline, CDR1 is LGHNA and CDR2 YNFKEQ. With 1 base clipped from V and 6 bases from J, the junction kept 9 bases outside the gene matches. CDR3 length: 18 residues. CDR3 sequence (DNA): TGTGCCAGCAGCCAAGGCCCCTTGGGACAGGGGATTAATTCACCCCTCCACTTT. This gives the protein CASSQGPLGQGINSPLHF.

CDR3 sequence: CASSLSGPGEQYF. The CDR3 DNA follows: TGTGCCAGCAGTTTATCAGGACCGGGGGAGCAGTACTTC. The chain employs TRBV12-3 or TRBV12-4 and TRBJ2-7; possibly TRBD2 for D (5 bases). The CDR3 has 13 amino acids. V dropped 2 bases and J dropped 7 bases, with 12 bases sitting between them.

The chain recombines TRBV6-5 with TRBJ1-2; 9 bases are shared with TRBD1. This CDR3 contains 14 residues. Germline V gene lookup returns CDR1 MNHEY and CDR2 SVGAGI. J gave up 4 bases and V 4 bases, and 4 bases lay outside the gene matches. CDR3 residues: CASSWSTGGYGYTF. CDR3 nucleotide sequence: TGTGCCAGCAGTTGGTCGACAGGGGGCTATGGCTACACCTTC.

The chain is built from TRBV19 and TRBJ2-7; 9 positions match TRBD2. The ends lost 0 bases at V and 3 bases at J; junction bases unmatched: 9. The CDR3 contains 17 residues. Germline-derived CDR1 and CDR2 are LNHDA and SQIVND (reference sequence). The CDR3 DNA reads TGTGCCAGTAGTATAGATTGCCTAGCGGGACTAAACTACGAGCAGTACTTC. This sequence encodes CASSIDCLAGLNYEQYF.